A selection of T cell receptor beta chains follows, all from one sample in a study of tumor-infiltrating lymphocytes in localized non-small cell lung cancer. The data were produced by immunoSEQ multiplex PCR, yet TCRdb's version contains in-frame clones alone and is incomplete. The sample lists 24,000 or so clones, around 70% occurring once. Sequencing was done on a sample of lung tumor tissue. The receptor source for this set is a human donor with non-small cell lung cancer. Each CDR3 is given with its conserved first and last residue. The D gene is left open where the match is weak. Clone size appears in some rows only: once, few, many, or a class for an expanded clone.

clone_size | j_call | d_call | v_call | cdr3_nt | cdr3_aa
once | TRBJ1-2 | TRBD1 | TRBV15 | TGTGCCACCAGCATTGGAGGGGGACAGGGAAGAGGCTACACCTTC | CATSIGGGQGRGYTF
- | TRBJ2-7 | - | TRBV11-2 | TGTGCCAGCAGCCCCCGGGGATCCTACGAGCAGTACTTC | CASSPRGSYEQYF
once | TRBJ2-6 | TRBD1 | TRBV19 | TGTGCCAGTACCCCTGGGACAGGCTCTGGGGCCAACGTCCTGACTTTC | CASTPGTGSGANVLTF
few | TRBJ2-1 | - | TRBV7-2 | TGTGCCAGCAGCTTAGCCCTTGGCAGGGGCATCGGTAACAATGAGCAGTTCTTC | CASSLALGRGIGNNEQFF
- | TRBJ2-7 | - | TRBV2 | TGTGCCAGCAGCGGCAGATACTACGAGCAGTACTTC | CASSGRYYEQYF
- | TRBJ2-3 | TRBD2 | TRBV7-7 | TGTGCCAGCAGCTCCGGACTAGCGAACACAGATACGCAGTATTTT | CASSSGLANTDTQYF
- | TRBJ2-1 | - | TRBV5-1 | TGCGCCAGCAGCCCGGAGACAAGGGCCTCCTACAATGAGCAGTTCTTC | CASSPETRASYNEQFF
- | TRBJ2-1 | TRBD1 | TRBV6-6 | TGTGCCAGCAGACGCCCCGGGACAGCAAACAATGAGCAGTTCTTC | CASRRPGTANNEQFF
- | TRBJ1-2 | - | TRBV27 | TGTGCCAGCAGTTTGGGGACATCCAACTATGGCTACACCTTC | CASSLGTSNYGYTF
- | TRBJ2-7 | - | TRBV7-8 | TGTGCCAGCAGCTTAGTCTGGTCTGGGGGGATCGGTACCGAGCAGTACTTC | CASSLVWSGGIGTEQYF
- | TRBJ1-3 | - | TRBV18 | TGTGCCAGCTCACCACCCCACTCTGGAAACACCATATATTTT | CASSPPHSGNTIYF
- | TRBJ2-3 | TRBD1 | TRBV5-6 | TGTGCCAGCAGCAAGGGACAGTCTAGCACAGATACGCAGTATTTT | CASSKGQSSTDTQYF
- | TRBJ2-2 | TRBD1 | TRBV6-5 | TGTGCCAGCAGTTTCCAGGGGGTGTTGAACACCGGGGAGCTGTTTTTT | CASSFQGVLNTGELFF
- | TRBJ2-2 | TRBD1 | TRBV9 | TGTGCCAGCAGCGTGGGGGGACAGGGGGCTACCGGGGAGCTGTTTTTT | CASSVGGQGATGELFF
few | TRBJ2-5 | - | TRBV7-8 | TGTGCCAGCAGTTCTGAACTCGGCGAGACCCAGTACTTC | CASSSELGETQYF
- | TRBJ2-2 | - | TRBV9 | TGTGCCAGCAGCGTAGATTTCTCCGGGGAGCTGTTTTTT | CASSVDFSGELFF
- | TRBJ1-2 | - | TRBV10-3 | TGTGCCATCAGTGAGGGTGCAGTCAGCGCTAACTATGGCTACACCTTC | CAISEGAVSANYGYTF
- | TRBJ1-2 | - | TRBV28 | TGTGCCAGCAGTCCCTCGGTCAGATCCTATGGCTACACCTTC | CASSPSVRSYGYTF
few | TRBJ2-3 | TRBD2 | TRBV29-1 | TGCAGCGTTGAACCCAGCACTAGCGGGATTAATACGCAGTATTTT | CSVEPSTSGINTQYF
- | TRBJ2-1 | - | TRBV5-4 | TGTGCCAGCAGCTCCCTCCTAAGGGCGGGGACCTCCTACAATGAGCAGTTCTTC | CASSSLLRAGTSYNEQFF
- | TRBJ2-3 | - | TRBV5-6 | TGTGCCAGCAGCTTGGACGGGGCCAGGGAGGTAGTTTTT | CASSLDGAREVVF
- | TRBJ2-1 | TRBD2 | TRBV30 | TGTGCCTGGAGTGTGGCCAGAGGACTAGCGGTTTACAATGAGCAGTTCTTC | CAWSVARGLAVYNEQFF
- | TRBJ2-1 | TRBD2 | TRBV4-2 | TGTGCCAGCAGCCCTAAGAGGCTAGCGGGAGGGGACAATGAGCAGTTCTTC | CASSPKRLAGGDNEQFF
- | TRBJ2-3 | - | TRBV10-3 | TGTGCCAGCAGTACCCGACAGGGGAGGGGCACAGATACGCAGTATTTT | CASSTRQGRGTDTQYF
- | TRBJ1-3 | - | TRBV28 | TGTGCCAGCAGTTTAAGTCTTACGGGATCTGGAAACACCATATATTTT | CASSLSLTGSGNTIYF
- | TRBJ2-6 | - | TRBV6-4 | TGTGCCAGCCGTTCGGACTCTGGGGCCAACGTCCTGACTTTC | CASRSDSGANVLTF
few | TRBJ1-1 | - | TRBV19 | TGTGCCAGTAGTATAGGGCCGGGCCCGAACACTGAAGCTTTCTTT | CASSIGPGPNTEAFF
- | TRBJ2-1 | TRBD2 | TRBV9 | TGTGCCAGCAGCGTATCTAGCGGGAGTCTTAATGAGCAGTTCTTC | CASSVSSGSLNEQFF
once | TRBJ2-7 | TRBD2 | TRBV4-2 | TGTGCCAGCAGCCAAAGGGGCGGGAGCTCCTACGAGCAGTACTTC | CASSQRGGSSYEQYF
- | TRBJ2-2 | - | TRBV5-1 | TGCGCCAGCAGCTTGGATATACTAGGGGAGAGGGAGCTGTTTTTT | CASSLDILGERELFF
few | TRBJ1-1 | - | TRBV5-4 | TGTGCCAGCAGCTTGAAAACTGAAGCTTTCTTT | CASSLKTEAFF
medium-sized | TRBJ2-3 | - | TRBV7-3 | TGTGCCAGCAGTTATAGCACAGATACGCAGTATTTT | CASSYSTDTQYF